The T cell receptor (beta chain) described here comes from a study of OX40 agonist ivuxolimab in advanced cancers. Study context: Aged roughly 23 to 85 with a mean of approximately 60 years, they were about 83% male. Having had anti-PD-1, anti-PD-L1 or anti-CTLA-4 therapy before was allowed, and under 50% had some.

V lost 2 bases to trimming and J lost 2 bases, with 7 bases between them. The CDR3 extends over 13 amino acids. Per germline, CDR1 KGHSH and CDR2 LQKENI. For this clone: What it binds is unknown.

Method: immunoSEQ multiplex PCR; TCRdb's copy keeps in-frame clones and lacks some. The sample holds tens of thousands of clones, roughly 89% seen once. Whole-study results and caveats: Average numbers of expanded clones were greater in CD8+ T cells than in CD4+.

The clonotype was recovered from an adult with an advanced solid tumor such as melanoma, head and neck, liver or kidney cancer. The chain is built from TRBV18 and TRBJ2-7; no firm D call. The sample consisted of CD4+ or CD8+ T cells sorted from blood, taken in a trial of the OX40 agonist ivuxolimab. As DNA, the CDR3 is TGTGCCAGCTCACCAGTCCACCCCTACGAGCAGTACTTC. Encoded protein: CASSPVHPYEQYF.